The 6 T cell receptor beta chains below come from one sample, sequenced in a study of control samples from healthy donors and cancer patients. This table comes from immunoSEQ multiplex PCR, and its TCRdb copy is limited to in-frame clones, with some not included. The sample has about 120,000 clones, approximately 92% seen once. Specimen: PBMCs. These receptors all come from a man older than 75 with head and neck cancer.

The gene calls are TRBV10-3 and TRBJ2-5; 10 nucleotides align to TRBD1. Trimming cost V 5 bases and J 5 bases; bases outside gene matches: 5. This CDR3 contains 14 residues. The germline gives CDR1 ENHRY, CDR2 SYGVKD. The CDR3 DNA is TGTGCCATCAGTTCGACAGGGGGCGAGGAGACCCAGTACTTC. It specifies CAISSTGGEETQYF.

The chain is built from TRBV3-1 (or the pseudogene TRBV3-2) and TRBJ2-4; 9 bases line up with TRBD2. Per the germline V gene, CDR1 is LGHDT and CDR2 is YNNKEL (reference sequence). J gave up 0 bases and V 3 bases, and 6 bases lay outside the gene matches. This CDR3 region has 17 residues. The CDR3 DNA reads as TGTGCCAGCAGCCATGAAAGCGGGGGGACAGCCAAAAACATTCAGTACTTC. Residues: CASSHESGGTAKNIQYF.

This chain joins TRBV29-1 and TRBJ1-2; D perhaps matches TRBD1 (5 bases). CDR1 SQVTM and CDR2 ANQGSEA come from the germline V gene. The CDR3 spans 17 residues. The V and J ends lost 3 bases and 6 bases respectively, with 26 bases between them. The CDR3 DNA is TGCAGCGTTGAGGGGCCTACGGAGGGGTGGGCGTTACATGGCTACACCTTC. Amino acid sequence: CSVEGPTEGWALHGYTF.

The J gene is TRBJ2-2, the V gene TRBV12-3 or TRBV12-4; weak D call: TRBD1 (5 bases). This CDR3 has 13 amino acids. Trimming cost V 4 bases and J 7 bases, with 10 bases left between them. The CDR3 nucleotides are TGTGCCAGCAGTTACGACAGTAGCGGGGAGCTGTTTTTT. It translates to CASSYDSSGELFF.

V is TRBV5-1 and J is TRBJ1-2, with D possibly matching TRBD1 (5 bases). CDR3 size: 14 residues. Trimming took 7 bases from V and 2 from J, leaving 15 bases between them. Germline values: CDR1 SGHRS, CDR2 YFSETQ. The CDR3 DNA reads as TGCGCCAGCGGGACGGACCCGGGGAACTATGGCTACACCTTC. Its protein is CASGTDPGNYGYTF.

The chain combines TRBV4-1 with TRBJ2-1; maybe TRBD2 (6 bases). Germline lookup yields CDR1 MGHRA and CDR2 YSYEKL. V lost 1 base and J 6 bases, leaving 16 bases between the germline ends. The CDR3 totals 16 residues. The CDR3 protein is CASSQAGARNVNEQFF. DNA of the CDR3: TGCGCCAGCAGCCAAGCGGGAGCGAGAAATGTCAATGAGCAGTTCTTC.